This T cell receptor beta chain was profiled in a study of blood T cell repertoires in COVID-19. At the level of the study: Researchers got acute and convalescent COVID-19 samples from the United States, Italy and Spain. The cDNA or gDNA used as material had been derived from T cells, B-cell-depleted T cells, or PBMCs.

In the original workflow: Researchers report that nucleated cell counts were estimated from reference gene primer amplification. Measured with immunoSEQ multiplex PCR; TCRdb has only the in-frame clones, and not every one. The DNA gave D and trimming, while V, J and clone size come from that table. The sample has 68,000 or so clones; 70% to 90% are singletons. Germline CDR1 SGHNT, CDR2 YENEEA. The CDR3 sequence is 15 residues long. Trimming at V came to 3 bases and at J to 4 bases, leaving 4 bases not matched to a gene. This rearrangement joins TRBV11-3 to TRBJ2-2; TRBD2 matches 8 bases. The receptor was isolated from a man aged 45-65 years with acute or convalescent COVID-19. Sequenced sample: peripheral blood. The CDR3 sequence: CASSLGAGGTGELFF. The CDR3 region has the DNA TGTGCCAGCAGCTTGGGGGCGGGGGGCACCGGGGAGCTGTTTTTT.